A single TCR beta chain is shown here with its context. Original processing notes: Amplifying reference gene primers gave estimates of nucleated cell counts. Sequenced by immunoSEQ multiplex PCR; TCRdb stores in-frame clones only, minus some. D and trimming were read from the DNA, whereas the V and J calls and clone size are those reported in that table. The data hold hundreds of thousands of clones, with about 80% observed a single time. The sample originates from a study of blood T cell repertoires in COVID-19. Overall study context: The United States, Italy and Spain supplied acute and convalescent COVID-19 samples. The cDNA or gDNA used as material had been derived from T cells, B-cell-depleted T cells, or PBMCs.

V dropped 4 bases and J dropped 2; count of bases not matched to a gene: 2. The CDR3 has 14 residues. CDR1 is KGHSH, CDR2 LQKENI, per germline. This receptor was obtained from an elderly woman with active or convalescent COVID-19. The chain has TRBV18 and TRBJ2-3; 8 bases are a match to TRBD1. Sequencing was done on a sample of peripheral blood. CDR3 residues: CASSQGQVTDTQYF. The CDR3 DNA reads TGTGCCAGCTCACAGGGACAGGTCACAGATACGCAGTATTTT.